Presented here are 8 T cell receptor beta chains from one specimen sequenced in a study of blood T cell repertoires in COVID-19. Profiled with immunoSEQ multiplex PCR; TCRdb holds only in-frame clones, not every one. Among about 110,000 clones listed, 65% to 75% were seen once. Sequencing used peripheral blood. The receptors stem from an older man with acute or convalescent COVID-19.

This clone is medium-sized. Here the CDR3 reads CASSLVTGTGADEQYF. The CDR3 region has the DNA TGTGCCAGCAGCTTAGTCACCGGGACAGGTGCCGACGAGCAGTACTTC. V usage is TRBV7-6 and J usage is TRBJ2-7; 8 nucleotides agree with TRBD1. The junction had 10 bases not matched to a gene; V was cut back by 1 base and J by 5 bases. CDR3 length equals 16 residues. Germline V gene sequence: CDR1 SGHVS, CDR2 FNYEAQ.

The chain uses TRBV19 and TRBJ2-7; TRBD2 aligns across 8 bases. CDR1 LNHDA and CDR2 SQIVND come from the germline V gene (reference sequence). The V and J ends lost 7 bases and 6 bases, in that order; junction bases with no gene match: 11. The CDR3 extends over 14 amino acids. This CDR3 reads CASMSGSWMGEQYF. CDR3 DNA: TGTGCCAGTATGAGCGGGAGTTGGATGGGCGAGCAGTACTTC.

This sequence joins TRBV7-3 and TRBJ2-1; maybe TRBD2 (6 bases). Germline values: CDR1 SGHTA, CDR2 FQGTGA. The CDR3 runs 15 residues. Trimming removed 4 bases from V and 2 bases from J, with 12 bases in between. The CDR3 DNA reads TGTGCCAGCAGCTGGGAGGCGGGCCCCTACAATGAGCAGTTCTTC. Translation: CASSWEAGPYNEQFF.

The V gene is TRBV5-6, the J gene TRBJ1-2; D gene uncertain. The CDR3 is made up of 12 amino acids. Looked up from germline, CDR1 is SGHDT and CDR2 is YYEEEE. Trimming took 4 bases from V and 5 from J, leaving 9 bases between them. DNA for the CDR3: TGTGCCAGCAGCACCACAGTTTATGGCTACACCTTC. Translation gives CASSTTVYGYTF.

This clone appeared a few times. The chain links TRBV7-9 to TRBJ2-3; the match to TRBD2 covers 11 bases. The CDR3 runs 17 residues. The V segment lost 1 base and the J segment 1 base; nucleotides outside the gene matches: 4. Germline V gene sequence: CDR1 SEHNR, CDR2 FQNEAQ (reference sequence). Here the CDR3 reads CASSLVLTSGGTDTQYF. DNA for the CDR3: TGTGCCAGCAGCTTAGTTCTGACTAGCGGGGGCACAGATACGCAGTATTTT.

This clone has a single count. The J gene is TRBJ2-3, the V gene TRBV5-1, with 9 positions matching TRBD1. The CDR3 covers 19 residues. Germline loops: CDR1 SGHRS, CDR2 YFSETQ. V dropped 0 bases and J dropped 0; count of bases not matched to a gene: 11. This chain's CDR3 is CASSLVGTGSSRSTDTQYF. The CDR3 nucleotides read TGCGCCAGCAGCTTGGTCGGGACAGGGAGCAGTCGTAGCACAGATACGCAGTATTTT.

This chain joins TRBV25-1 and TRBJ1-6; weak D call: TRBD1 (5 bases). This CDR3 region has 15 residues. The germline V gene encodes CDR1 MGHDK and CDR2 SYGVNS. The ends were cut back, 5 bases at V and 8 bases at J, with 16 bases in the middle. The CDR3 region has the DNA TGTGCCAGCAGTCCTGGGGGGTCGAAAGATTCACCCCTCCACTTT. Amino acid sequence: CASSPGGSKDSPLHF. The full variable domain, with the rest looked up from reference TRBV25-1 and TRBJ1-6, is EADIYQTPRYLVIGTGKKITLECSQTMGHDKMYWYQQDPGMELHLIHYSYGVNSTEKGDLSSESTVSRIRTEHFPLTLESARPSHTSQYLCASSPGGSKDSPLHFGNGTRLTVT.

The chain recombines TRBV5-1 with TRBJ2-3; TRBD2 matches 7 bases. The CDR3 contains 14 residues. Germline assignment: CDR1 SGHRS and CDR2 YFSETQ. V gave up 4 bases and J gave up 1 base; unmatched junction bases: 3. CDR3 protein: CASSITSGTDTQYF. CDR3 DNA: TGCGCCAGCAGCATAACTAGCGGCACAGATACGCAGTATTTT.